This T cell receptor beta chain was documented in a study of response to subunit inactivated influenza vaccine. Study conclusions and caveats: After each seasonal influenza vaccination, few new T cells are recruited, the authors suggested.

The CDR3 length is 15 residues. The junction had 2 bases not matched to a gene; V was cut back by 3 bases and J by 1 base. One entry per CDR3 protein results from TCRdb running MiXCR on the RT-PCR reads. The sample carries about 780,000 distinct CDR3 sequences, around a sixth recorded once. This clonotype was observed many times. The antigen is undetermined. The clonotype comes from a man aged 45 to 65 who received an inactivated influenza vaccine. This specimen was PBMCs from blood, taken 5 days after vaccination. The chain combines TRBV12-3 or TRBV12-4 with TRBJ2-2; 7 nucleotides agree with TRBD2. CDR3 amino acids: CASSLGGRNTGELFF. CDR3 bases: TGTGCCAGCAGTTTGGGCGGGAGGAACACCGGGGAGCTGTTTTTT.